Presented here are 12 T cell receptor beta chains from one specimen sequenced in a study of radiation and T cells in renal cell carcinoma. Repertoires were generated with immunoSEQ multiplex PCR, while TCRdb's copy carries only in-frame clones and drops some. The sample has approximately 16,000 clones; roughly 60% are singletons. The sample's treatment: treatment-naive control, cytoreductive nephrectomy. The material sequenced was tumor tissue, taken from a patient whose treatment was nephrectomy without radiotherapy. The source of these receptors is a man aged 40-49 years with renal cell carcinoma.

This clone appeared once. This sequence joins TRBV18 and TRBJ1-4; no definite D call. Germline loops: CDR1 KGHSH, CDR2 LQKENI. This CDR3 contains 15 residues. Trimming shortened V by 1 base and J by 3 bases, and 9 bases separated the two germline ends. CDR3 region: CASSPQTTSNEKLFF. The CDR3 bases are TGTGCCAGCTCACCACAGACAACATCTAATGAAAAACTGTTTTTT.

The chain joins TRBV4-1 to TRBJ2-1, with 8 bases matching TRBD2. Germline V gene lookup returns CDR1 MGHRA and CDR2 YSYEKL. The CDR3 loop spans 14 amino acids. The junction had 6 bases not matched to a gene; V was cut back by 8 bases and J by 3 bases. In DNA, the CDR3 is TGCGCCAGCGGGCCCCTAGCGGGCTACAATGAGCAGTTCTTC. Translated: CASGPLAGYNEQFF.

This clone is a singleton in its sample. The chain couples TRBV27 to TRBJ1-6; D possibly corresponds to TRBD1 (5 bases). V lost 5 bases to trimming and J lost 7 bases, with 18 bases between them. The germline CDR1 and CDR2 sequences are MNHEY and SMNVEV (reference sequence). CDR3 length equals 16 residues. The CDR3 bases are TGTGCCAGCAGTCCCTACCGAGACAGACCGAATTCACCCCTCCACTTT. Its translation: CASSPYRDRPNSPLHF.

The chain couples TRBV2 to TRBJ1-2, with D possibly TRBD1 on 6 matching bases. The CDR3 spans 14 residues. Trimming stripped 3 bases from V and 5 bases from J, with 13 bases between. The germline V gene encodes CDR1 SNHLY and CDR2 FYNNEI. The CDR3 reads CASSEGARYYGYTF. As DNA, the CDR3 is TGTGCCAGCAGTGAGGGGGCGCGTTATTATGGCTACACCTTC.

CDR3 coding DNA: TGTGCCAGTAGTATGACGAGGGTAACAGATACGCAGTATTTT. As protein: CASSMTRVTDTQYF. The chain has TRBV19 and TRBJ2-3, with a possible D match to TRBD2 (5 bases). The CDR3 has 14 amino acids. Germline CDR1 is LNHDA and CDR2 is SQIVND (reference sequence). V lost 3 bases, J lost 3 bases, and 10 bases lay in between.

The chain recombines TRBV9 with TRBJ1-1, with a weak D call TRBD1 (5 bases). Germline-derived CDR1 and CDR2 are SGDLS and YYNGEE. Trimming shortened V by 5 bases and J by 0 bases, and 11 bases separated the two germline ends. The CDR3 spans 14 residues. The CDR3 loop is CASSPGHLNTEAFF. In nucleotides, the CDR3 is TGTGCCAGCAGTCCCGGACATCTGAACACTGAAGCTTTCTTT.

J is TRBJ1-1 and V is TRBV5-5; TRBD1 matches at 7 bases. CDR1 and CDR2 (germline): SGHKS, YYEKEE (reference sequence). The CDR3 totals 15 residues. Trimming took 3 bases from V and 2 from J; bases not matched to a gene: 7. Here the CDR3 reads CASSYARGVNTEAFF. CDR3 sequence (DNA): TGTGCCAGCAGCTACGCCAGGGGGGTTAACACTGAAGCTTTCTTT.

This clone is classed as medium-sized. This chain links TRBV4-1 with TRBJ1-1; no definite D call. V dropped 0 bases and J dropped 1 base, with 12 bases sitting between them. The CDR3 is made up of 16 amino acids. CDR1 and CDR2 from the germline V gene are MGHRA and YSYEKL. This CDR3 reads CASSQDPVQKNTEAFF. The CDR3 DNA reads TGCGCCAGCAGCCAAGACCCAGTACAGAAGAACACTGAAGCTTTCTTT.

The rearrangement uses TRBV15 and TRBJ1-1, with D possibly being TRBD1 (5 bases). Germline-derived CDR1 and CDR2 are LNHNV and YYDKDF (reference sequence). V was cut by 1 base and J by 0 bases, with 9 bases left in between. The CDR3 length is 15 residues. The CDR3 sequence is CATSRGAGMNTEAFF. DNA for the CDR3: TGTGCCACCAGCAGAGGGGCAGGGATGAACACTGAAGCTTTCTTT.

This clone occurred a few times. V usage is TRBV5-6 and J usage is TRBJ1-2, with D maybe TRBD1 (6 bases). V was clipped by 0 bases and J by 7 bases, with 16 bases between them. In germline, CDR1 is SGHDT, CDR2 YYEEEE. This CDR3 is built from 15 residues. This CDR3 reads CASSLGYQGSGGYTF. The CDR3 coding sequence is TGTGCCAGCAGCTTGGGGTATCAGGGGTCGGGTGGCTACACCTTC.

This clone was seen a handful of times. V usage is TRBV2 and J usage is TRBJ1-4; D is perhaps TRBD1 (6 bases). V shed 7 bases and J shed 8 bases, with 14 bases lying between them. CDR1 and CDR2 (germline): SNHLY, FYNNEI. The CDR3 runs to 13 residues. Written as DNA, the CDR3 is TGTGCCAGCACGAGGGGGAGGGAAGAAAAACTGTTTTTT. Protein: CASTRGREEKLFF.

The rearrangement uses TRBV7-9 and TRBJ1-3; perhaps TRBD1 as D (5 bases). Per germline, CDR1 SEHNR and CDR2 FQNEAQ (reference sequence). V lost 4 bases and J 2 bases, leaving 12 bases between the germline ends. The CDR3 runs 15 residues. CDR3 nucleotide sequence: TGTGCCAGCAGCTGGACCGGGACGACTGGAAACACCATATATTTT. Translated: CASSWTGTTGNTIYF.